This passage covers 25 T cell receptor beta chains from one sample sequenced in a study of multiple sclerosis patients with progressive multifocal leukoencephalopathy. Time point: before natalizumab initiation. Profiling relied on immunoSEQ multiplex PCR, and the TCRdb table lists in-frame clones only, not all of them. The table includes 25,000 to 30,000 clones, more than 75% detected once. The sequenced material came from PBMCs. Source of these receptors: a human donor with multiple sclerosis.

The chain links TRBV27 to TRBJ2-1, with no clear D. Germline V gene data show CDR1 as MNHEY and CDR2 as SMNVEV (reference sequence). The V end lost 0 bases, the J end lost 2 bases, and 2 bases lay between the germline ends. The CDR3 loop spans 13 amino acids. The CDR3 is CASSLSPYNEQFF. CDR3 DNA: TGTGCCAGCAGTTTATCGCCCTACAATGAGCAGTTCTTC.

The rearrangement uses TRBV6-1 and TRBJ2-5, with D possibly being TRBD1 (6 bases). With the DNA end fitting TRBJ2-7 better, the J assignment may be wrong. Germline V lookup: CDR1 MNHNS, CDR2 SASEGT. CDR3 length equals 12 residues. The CDR3 DNA reads as TGTGCCAGCAGTCACAGGGACTACGAGCAGTACTTC. This gives the protein CASSHRDYEQYF.

The chain links TRBV2 to TRBJ1-5; no clear D gene. CDR1 is SNHLY, CDR2 FYNNEI, per germline. V gave up 5 bases and J gave up 6 bases, with 11 bases separating them. The CDR3 totals 13 residues. CDR3 DNA sequence: TGTGCCAGCAGTTCTTCCACTGGTCAGCCCCAGCATTTT. Amino acid sequence: CASSSSTGQPQHF.

The V and J genes are TRBV7-9 and TRBJ1-2; the D gene is possibly TRBD1 (6 bases). The V gene's germline CDR1 is SEHNR and CDR2 FQNEAQ (reference sequence). The CDR3 is 14 amino acids. Trimming removed 1 base from V and 8 bases from J, with 14 bases in between. The CDR3 here is CASSLGGRGGGYTF. The DNA of the CDR3 is TGTGCCAGCAGCTTAGGAGGCAGGGGAGGCGGCTACACCTTC. The entire variable domain, with the rest obtained from reference TRBV7-9 and TRBJ1-2, is as follows: DTGVSQNPRHKITKRGQNVTFRCDPISEHNRLYWYRQTLGQGPEFLTYFQNEAQLEKSRLLSDRFSAERPKGSFSTLEIQRTEQGDSAMYLCASSLGGRGGGYTFGSGTRLTVV.

This chain links TRBV7-2 with TRBJ1-1; tentative D call: TRBD1 (6 bases). V gave up 5 bases and J gave up 9 bases, with 19 bases separating them. The CDR3 has 14 amino acids. Germline-derived CDR1 and CDR2 are SGHTA and FQGNSA. Here the CDR3 reads CASSLSILGGKAFF. In nucleotides, the CDR3 is TGTGCCAGCAGCCTTTCTATCCTGGGGGGCAAAGCTTTCTTT.

V gene TRBV30 combines with J gene TRBJ2-7; a weak D match, TRBD1 (5 bases). The germline V gene has CDR1 GTSNPN and CDR2 SVGIG (reference sequence). The CDR3 length is 13 residues. Trimming stripped 0 bases from V and 3 bases from J, with 9 bases between. CDR3 nucleotide sequence: TGTGCCTGGAGTGTAGGGCAGGGCTACGAGCAGTACTTC. Its translation is CAWSVGQGYEQYF.

The rearrangement links TRBV9 to TRBJ1-1; 10 bases match TRBD1. The CDR3 is made up of 14 amino acids. The ends lost 2 bases at V and 6 bases at J; junction bases unmatched: 4. The germline V gene has CDR1 SGDLS and CDR2 YYNGEE. CDR3 nucleotide sequence: TGTGCCAGCAGCGTGGGACAGGGGTATCCTGAAGCTTTCTTT. Its protein product is CASSVGQGYPEAFF.

Here the CDR3 DNA reads TGCGCCAGCAGCCAAGATCGAGGTTCTGAAGCTTTCTTT. Amino acid sequence: CASSQDRGSEAFF. The chain uses TRBV4-3 and TRBJ1-1; D uncertain. Germline CDR1 reads LGHNA; CDR2 reads YSLEER. Trimming pared 0 bases from V and 6 bases from J, leaving 8 bases between. The CDR3 extends over 13 amino acids.

V usage is TRBV2 and J usage is TRBJ1-2, with 9 bases fitting TRBD1. Germline V gives CDR1 SNHLY, CDR2 FYNNEI. With V trimmed by 6 bases and J by 4 bases, 9 bases remained unmatched. The CDR3 consists of 15 residues. CDR3 nucleotides: TGTGCCAGCAGCGACTCACAGGGGGCCGCCTATGGCTACACCTTC. This codes for CASSDSQGAAYGYTF.

This clone came up a few times. The chain joins TRBV19 to TRBJ1-2; D unresolved. The CDR3 is 14 amino acids. V lost 3 bases and J 0 bases, leaving 8 bases between the germline ends. CDR1 is LNHDA and CDR2 is SQIVND in the germline V gene (reference sequence). In DNA form, the CDR3 reads TGTGCCAGTAGTATGGACGTCGCTAACTATGGCTACACCTTC. Residues: CASSMDVANYGYTF.

This chain joins TRBV9 and TRBJ1-5; a possible D gene is TRBD1 (6 bases). Germline V gene lookup returns CDR1 SGDLS and CDR2 YYNGEE. V lost 0 bases, J lost 3 bases, and 10 bases lay in between. This CDR3 has 15 residues. The chain's CDR3 is CASSVDAGANQPQHF. CDR3 DNA: TGTGCCAGCAGCGTAGACGCAGGGGCCAATCAGCCCCAGCATTTT.

This clone was detected once. The gene calls are TRBV6-6 and TRBJ1-2, with 8 bases fitting TRBD1. The V segment lost 5 bases and the J segment 7 bases; nucleotides outside the gene matches: 6. The germline gives CDR1 MNHNY, CDR2 SVGAGI (reference sequence). The CDR3 runs 13 residues. The DNA for the CDR3 is TGTGCCAGCAGTAGGAAAACAGGGGGTGGCTACACCTTC. As protein: CASSRKTGGGYTF.

J is TRBJ2-3 and V is TRBV4-3; TRBD1 is a possible D gene (7 bases). Germline assignment: CDR1 LGHNA and CDR2 YSLEER. The CDR3 contains 18 residues. V lost 0 bases to trimming and J lost 3 bases, with 19 bases between them. CDR3 amino acids: CASSQDFRPTGRTDTQYF. The CDR3 DNA sequence: TGCGCCAGCAGCCAAGATTTCCGCCCGACAGGGAGGACAGATACGCAGTATTTT.

V and J are TRBV25-1 and TRBJ2-5, with 8 bases that match TRBD2. J gave up 5 bases and V 2 bases, and 10 bases lay outside the gene matches. Germline assignment: CDR1 MGHDK and CDR2 SYGVNS. The CDR3 spans 16 residues. CDR3 bases: TGTGCCAGCAGTGAAGGGCGGCGGGGGGCCTGTGAGACCCAGTACTTC. Encoded protein: CASSEGRRGACETQYF.

The rearrangement joins TRBV7-9 to TRBJ2-1; D might be TRBD2 (5 bases). Trimming pared 4 bases from V and 0 bases from J, leaving 10 bases between. This CDR3 is 15 amino acids long. CDR1 is SEHNR, CDR2 FQNEAQ, per germline (reference sequence). The CDR3 region is CASSYRTDSYNEQFF. CDR3 coding DNA: TGTGCCAGCAGCTACCGGACTGACTCCTACAATGAGCAGTTCTTC.

The chain links TRBV9 to TRBJ1-1; D is unclear. Germline V gene data show CDR1 as SGDLS and CDR2 as YYNGEE. V dropped 4 bases and J dropped 2 bases, with 15 bases sitting between them. The CDR3 consists of 15 residues. The CDR3: CASSRLGLANTEAFF. Here the CDR3 DNA reads TGTGCCAGCAGCAGACTTGGACTGGCAAACACTGAAGCTTTCTTT.

The chain is built from TRBV30 and TRBJ2-7; 8 bases fit TRBD2. The CDR3 runs to 17 residues. V lost 0 bases to trimming and J lost 6 bases; unmatched junction nucleotides: 16. Germline CDR1 GTSNPN, CDR2 SVGIG (reference sequence). The CDR3 region has the DNA TGTGCCTGGAGTGTCGGGGGGGAGGGCAAGGAGGGCGGCGAGCAGTACTTC. Protein sequence: CAWSVGGEGKEGGEQYF.

The chain joins TRBV2 to TRBJ2-7; perhaps TRBD2 as D (7 bases). Germline values: CDR1 SNHLY, CDR2 FYNNEI. CDR3 size: 15 residues. With 3 bases removed from V and 0 bases from J, the gap between germline ends came to 12 bases. CDR3: CASSDRGAHSYEQYF. The CDR3 coding sequence is TGTGCCAGCAGTGATCGGGGGGCCCACTCCTACGAGCAGTACTTC. Supplemented by reference TRBV2 and TRBJ2-7, the full variable domain reads EPEVTQTPSHQVTQMGQEVILRCVPISNHLYFYWYRQILGQKVEFLVSFYNNEISEKSEIFDDQFSVERPDGSNFTLKIRSTKLEDSAMYFCASSDRGAHSYEQYFGPGTRLTVT.

The chain employs TRBV5-1 and TRBJ1-1; 8 positions agree with TRBD1. The J segment lost 1 base and the V segment lost 3 bases, leaving 8 bases of the junction unmatched. CDR3 length: 16 residues. Germline CDR1 reads SGHRS; CDR2 reads YFSETQ. CDR3 sequence reads: CASSSRGTGSNTEAFF. The CDR3, as DNA: TGCGCCAGCAGCTCTCGGGGGACAGGTTCGAACACTGAAGCTTTCTTT.

CDR3 in amino acids: CASTSGQVYEQYF. CDR3 coding DNA: TGTGCCAGCACTTCCGGGCAGGTCTACGAGCAGTACTTC. The J gene is TRBJ2-7, the V gene TRBV28; D unresolved. Trimming removed 7 bases from V and 3 bases from J, with 13 bases in between. The CDR3 sequence is 13 residues long. Germline CDR1 reads MDHEN; CDR2 reads SYDVKM.

This chain links TRBV5-1 with TRBJ1-2; weak D call: TRBD1 (5 bases). From germline, CDR1 is SGHRS and CDR2 YFSETQ. The CDR3 is 14 amino acids. V was cut by 0 bases and J by 9 bases, with 15 bases left in between. The CDR3 region is CASSLGQPHLRYTF. In nucleotides, the CDR3 is TGCGCCAGCAGCTTGGGACAGCCCCACCTCCGCTACACCTTC.

This chain links TRBV4-1 with TRBJ2-7; D may be TRBD2 (5 bases). CDR3 size: 15 residues. With 3 bases removed from V and 3 bases from J, the gap between germline ends came to 15 bases. CDR1 MGHRA and CDR2 YSYEKL come from the germline V gene. CDR3 amino acids: CASSQGGFFDYEQYF. The CDR3 DNA reads TGCGCCAGCAGCCAGGGCGGGTTTTTCGACTACGAGCAGTACTTC.

The chain combines TRBV4-1 with TRBJ1-6, with a possible D match to TRBD1 (5 bases). CDR3 length: 15 residues. V dropped 4 bases and J dropped 5 bases, with 12 bases sitting between them. CDR1 and CDR2 (germline): MGHRA, YSYEKL. The DNA for the CDR3 is TGCGCCAGCAGCCTGGGGACTGCAAATAATTCACCCCTCCACTTT. Encoded protein: CASSLGTANNSPLHF.

The chain has TRBV18 and TRBJ1-1; D possibly corresponds to TRBD1 (5 bases). Germline V gene lookup returns CDR1 KGHSH and CDR2 LQKENI. This CDR3 is built from 14 residues. The V end lost 6 bases, the J end lost 10 bases, and 21 bases lay between the germline ends. CDR3 region: CASSHGTGVRSAFF. The CDR3, as DNA: TGTGCCAGCTCGCACGGGACGGGGGTGCGTTCAGCTTTCTTT.

This clone showed up just once. The chain employs TRBV4-2 and TRBJ2-1, with a tentative D call TRBD2 (7 bases). The V end was cut by 2 bases, the J end by 1 base, with 12 bases between. The CDR3 totals 16 residues. The germline gives CDR1 LGHNA, CDR2 YNFKEQ. In DNA form, the CDR3 reads TGTGCCAGCAGCCAACTCGGGGGGACATCCTACAATGAGCAGTTCTTC. It yields the protein CASSQLGGTSYNEQFF.